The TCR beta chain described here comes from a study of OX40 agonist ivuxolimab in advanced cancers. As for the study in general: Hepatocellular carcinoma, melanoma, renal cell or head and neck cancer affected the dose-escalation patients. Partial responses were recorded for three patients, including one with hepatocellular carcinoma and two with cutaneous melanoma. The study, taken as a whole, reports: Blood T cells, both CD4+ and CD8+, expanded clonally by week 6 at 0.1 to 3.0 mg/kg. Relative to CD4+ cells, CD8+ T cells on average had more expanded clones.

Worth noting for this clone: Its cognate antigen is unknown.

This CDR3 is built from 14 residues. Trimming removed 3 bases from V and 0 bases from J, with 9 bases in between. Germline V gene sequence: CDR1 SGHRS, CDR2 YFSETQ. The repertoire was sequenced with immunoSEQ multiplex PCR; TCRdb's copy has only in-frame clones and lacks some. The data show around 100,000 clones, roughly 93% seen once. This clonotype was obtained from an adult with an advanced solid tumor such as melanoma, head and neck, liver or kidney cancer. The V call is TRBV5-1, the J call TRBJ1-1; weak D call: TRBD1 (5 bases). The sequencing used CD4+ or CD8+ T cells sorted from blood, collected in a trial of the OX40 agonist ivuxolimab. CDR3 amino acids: CASSYDSLNTEAFF. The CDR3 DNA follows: TGCGCCAGCAGCTATGACAGTTTGAACACTGAAGCTTTCTTT.